The 17 T cell receptor beta chains presented below share a single source sample, sequenced in a study of blood T cell repertoires in COVID-19. Sequencing was performed with immunoSEQ multiplex PCR; in TCRdb, only in-frame clones are kept and a portion is missing. Among 200,000 to 250,000 clones, around 90% were seen once, and the ten largest hold roughly 2.6%. The sequencing input was peripheral blood. The source of these receptors is a man aged 25 to 40 with COVID-19, enrolled during active disease.

The CDR3 loop is CASSFDRAYNSPLHF. CDR3 in DNA: TGTGCCAGCAGCTTCGACAGGGCCTATAATTCACCCCTCCACTTT. The chain employs TRBV7-9 and TRBJ1-6, with 7 bases matching TRBD1. The germline V gene has CDR1 SEHNR and CDR2 FQNEAQ (reference sequence). CDR3 size: 15 residues. Trimming took 3 bases from V and 2 from J; bases not matched to a gene: 1.

The DNA for the CDR3 is TGTGCCAGCAGTTTACCCCAGTTGTGGGCAGGGGGCGAGGACACCGGGGAGCTGTTTTTT. Translation gives CASSLPQLWAGGEDTGELFF. The chain combines TRBV28 with TRBJ2-2; 8 nucleotides match TRBD1. The CDR3 length is 20 residues. Germline V lookup: CDR1 MDHEN, CDR2 SYDVKM. The V segment lost 2 bases and the J segment 3 bases; nucleotides outside the gene matches: 17.

The chain carries TRBV19 and TRBJ1-1; tentative D call: TRBD1 (6 bases). The CDR3 contains 14 residues. Germline CDR1 LNHDA, CDR2 SQIVND (reference sequence). The V and J ends lost 5 bases and 4 bases respectively, with 14 bases between them. CDR3 loop: CASSSQGAGTEAFF. The CDR3, as DNA: TGTGCCAGTAGTTCACAGGGTGCGGGCACTGAAGCTTTCTTT.

This chain uses TRBV21-1 with TRBJ2-7; TRBD1, the table's D call, was not compared with the DNA. TRBV21-1 is reported as a pseudogene. This CDR3 contains 15 residues. CDR3 nucleotide sequence: TGTGCCAGCAGCAAGTGGGACAGGGGGAACTACGAGCAGTACTTC. Amino acids: CASSKWDRGNYEQYF.

The rearrangement joins TRBV2 to TRBJ2-1; D is undetermined. V shed 4 bases and J shed 10 bases, with 11 bases lying between them. The germline V gene has CDR1 SNHLY and CDR2 FYNNEI. The CDR3 consists of 12 residues. This chain's CDR3 is CASSGDHSEQFF. DNA for the CDR3: TGTGCCAGCAGTGGAGACCATAGCGAGCAGTTCTTC.

This chain joins TRBV14 and TRBJ2-5, with D unclear. The V gene lost 3 bases and the J gene lost 7 bases, with 15 bases spanning the gap. CDR3 length equals 14 residues. The germline CDR1 and CDR2 sequences are SGHDN and FVKESK. The CDR3 bases are TGTGCCAGCAGCCAGTTCACCCTTTTCGGGACCCAGTACTTC. Protein sequence: CASSQFTLFGTQYF.

The chain combines TRBV18 with TRBJ2-1, with D perhaps matching TRBD1 (6 bases). Trimming pared 0 bases from V and 7 bases from J, leaving 16 bases between. The CDR3 is made up of 16 amino acids. Germline V lookup: CDR1 KGHSH, CDR2 LQKENI. The CDR3 loop is CASSPPIQGWSNEQFF. CDR3 nucleotides: TGTGCCAGCTCACCACCTATACAGGGTTGGTCAAATGAGCAGTTCTTC.

J is TRBJ2-3 and V is TRBV11-1; TRBD2 aligns across 9 bases. Trimming took 4 bases from V and 5 from J; bases not matched to a gene: 7. Germline lookup yields CDR1 SGHAT and CDR2 FQDESV (reference sequence). CDR3 length equals 15 residues. This chain's CDR3 is CASSYIAGDRDTQYF. The CDR3 DNA sequence: TGTGCCAGCAGCTACATAGCGGGAGACAGAGATACGCAGTATTTT.

The chain employs TRBV11-3 and TRBJ1-6; no reliable D call. This CDR3 has 14 residues. CDR1 and CDR2 from the germline V gene are SGHNT and YENEEA. V was pared by 1 base and J by 7 bases, with 8 bases between. The CDR3: CASSLAGTNSPLHF. The CDR3 DNA is TGTGCCAGCAGCTTAGCGGGTACGAATTCACCCCTCCACTTT.

The genes are TRBV28 and TRBJ2-7; 7 bases match TRBD1. Per germline, CDR1 MDHEN and CDR2 SYDVKM. This CDR3 contains 15 residues. V trimming: 7 bases; J trimming: 4 bases; junction bases outside the gene matches: 13. The CDR3 loop is CASKSPGQPTYEQYF. The DNA for the CDR3 is TGTGCCAGCAAGTCCCCGGGACAGCCCACGTACGAGCAGTACTTC.

For this clone: The sample holds other DNA sequences that translate to the same CDR3. This CDR3 is CASSPGQGGEKLFF. CDR3 sequence (DNA): TGCGCCAGCAGCCCGGGACAGGGAGGTGAAAAACTGTTTTTT. The rearrangement uses TRBV4-3 and TRBJ1-4, with TRBD1 identical over 9 bases. CDR1 is LGHNA and CDR2 is YSLEER in the germline V gene. Trimming cost V 4 bases and J 7 bases; bases outside gene matches: 4. This CDR3 region has 14 residues.

This chain joins TRBV7-8 and TRBJ1-4; TRBD1 matches 9 bases. This CDR3 comprises 16 residues. V was clipped by 3 bases and J by 4 bases; unmatched bases: 6. Germline V gene lookup returns CDR1 SGHVS and CDR2 FQNEAQ. The CDR3: CASSLTDRGSNEKLFF. CDR3 coding DNA: TGTGCCAGCAGCTTGACTGACAGGGGGAGTAATGAAAAACTGTTTTTT.

This clone was detected a few times. The chain is built from TRBV4-3 and TRBJ2-7; 12 nucleotides agree with TRBD2. CDR1 and CDR2 (germline): LGHNA, YSLEER. The ends lost 1 base at V and 6 bases at J; junction bases unmatched: 4. The CDR3 loop spans 15 amino acids. The DNA of the CDR3 is TGCGCCAGCAGCCAAGCGACTAGCGGGAGCGGCGAGCAGTACTTC. Translating it yields CASSQATSGSGEQYF.

The rearrangement uses TRBV27 and TRBJ2-3; 11 bases line up with TRBD2. Germline V gene sequence: CDR1 MNHEY, CDR2 SMNVEV (reference sequence). Trimming removed 5 bases from V and 0 bases from J; junction bases left unmatched: 1. The CDR3 has 15 amino acids. CDR3 residues: CASSLAGGSTDTQYF. CDR3 nucleotides: TGTGCCAGCAGTCTAGCGGGAGGCAGCACAGATACGCAGTATTTT.

V usage is TRBV6-6 and J usage is TRBJ2-7; TRBD1 matches 7 bases. The CDR3 is made up of 16 amino acids. CDR1 is MNHNY and CDR2 is SVGAGI in the germline V gene (reference sequence). With V trimmed by 3 bases and J by 3 bases, 11 bases remained unmatched. This CDR3 reads CASSYSTRTGHYEQYF. In nucleotides, the CDR3 is TGTGCCAGCAGTTATTCCACCCGGACAGGACACTACGAGCAGTACTTC.

The rearrangement links TRBV10-1 to TRBJ1-2; 8 bases match TRBD1. This CDR3 contains 17 residues. CDR1 WNHNN and CDR2 SYGVQD come from the germline V gene (reference sequence). V shed 7 bases, J shed 6 bases, and the junction held 19 bases outside the gene matches. Here the CDR3 DNA reads TGCGCCAGCACTCTGGACAGGGATATCCCCGGATTAAATGGCTACACCTTC. Translated, it gives CASTLDRDIPGLNGYTF.

The V call is TRBV2, the J call TRBJ2-1; D might be TRBD2 (6 bases). V was clipped by 5 bases and J by 6 bases, with 20 bases between them. This CDR3 has 16 residues. From germline, CDR1 is SNHLY and CDR2 FYNNEI. The CDR3 nucleotides read TGTGCCAGCAGTCAGAATGAACCCGGGAGTGGCAATGAGCAGTTCTTC. Protein product: CASSQNEPGSGNEQFF.